These T cell receptor beta chains were read from a single sample in a study of blood T cell repertoires in COVID-19. Sequenced by immunoSEQ multiplex PCR; TCRdb stores in-frame clones only, minus some. This sample has roughly 100,000 clones; 80% to 85% occur once, and the top ten carry roughly 4.1%. Sequenced material: peripheral blood. The receptors stem from a man in his fifties or sixties with acute or convalescent COVID-19. CDR3s include the opening cysteine and the closing phenylalanine or tryptophan. The order of the fields is J gene, D gene, V gene, CDR3 DNA, CDR3 protein. D genes are given only for firm matches.

>TRBJ1-3|NA|TRBV25-1
TGTGCCAGCAGAGGTGTTGAGGCTGGAAACACCATATATTTT
CASRGVEAGNTIYF
>TRBJ1-1|TRBD1|TRBV30
TGTGCCCTATCGACAGGGGCCAAACGCACTGAAGCTTTCTTT
CALSTGAKRTEAFF
>TRBJ1-1|NA|TRBV5-1
TGCGCCAGCAGCCCCGACAGGAAAATTGAAGCTTTCTTT
CASSPDRKIEAFF
>TRBJ2-1|TRBD2|TRBV7-9
TGTGCCAGCAGCCCAGCCCCTAGCGGCGGCAAAAGCTCCTACAATGAGCAGTTCTTC
CASSPAPSGGKSSYNEQFF
>TRBJ1-5|NA|TRBV7-6
TGTGCCAGCAGCTTAGGTAGCAGTAATAGCAATCAGCCCCAGCATTTT
CASSLGSSNSNQPQHF
>TRBJ1-6|NA|TRBV3-1/TRBV3-2
TGTGCCAGCAGCCGGGCGAGCTCCTATAATTCACCCCTCCACTTT
CASSRASSYNSPLHF
>TRBJ1-1|TRBD1|TRBV27
TGTGCCAGCAGTGGGCCACAGGGGAGATCTACTGAAGCTTTCTTT
CASSGPQGRSTEAFF
>TRBJ1-5|NA|TRBV2
TGTGCCAGCAGTGAATTCGGGAGTTCTCAGCCCCAGCATTTT
CASSEFGSSQPQHF
>TRBJ2-2|TRBD2|TRBV7-2
TGTGCCAGCAGCCGGACTAGCGGGGCAACCGGGGAGCTGTTTTTT
CASSRTSGATGELFF
>TRBJ2-1|TRBD2|TRBV5-1
TGCGCCAGCAGCCCCGTGGGAGGGGTAGCAACCTACAATGAGCAGTTCTTC
CASSPVGGVATYNEQFF
>TRBJ1-1|NA|TRBV21-1
TGTGCCAGCAGCAAGCCCCCTCACAGTGGCACTGAAGCTTTCTTT
CASSKPPHSGTEAFF